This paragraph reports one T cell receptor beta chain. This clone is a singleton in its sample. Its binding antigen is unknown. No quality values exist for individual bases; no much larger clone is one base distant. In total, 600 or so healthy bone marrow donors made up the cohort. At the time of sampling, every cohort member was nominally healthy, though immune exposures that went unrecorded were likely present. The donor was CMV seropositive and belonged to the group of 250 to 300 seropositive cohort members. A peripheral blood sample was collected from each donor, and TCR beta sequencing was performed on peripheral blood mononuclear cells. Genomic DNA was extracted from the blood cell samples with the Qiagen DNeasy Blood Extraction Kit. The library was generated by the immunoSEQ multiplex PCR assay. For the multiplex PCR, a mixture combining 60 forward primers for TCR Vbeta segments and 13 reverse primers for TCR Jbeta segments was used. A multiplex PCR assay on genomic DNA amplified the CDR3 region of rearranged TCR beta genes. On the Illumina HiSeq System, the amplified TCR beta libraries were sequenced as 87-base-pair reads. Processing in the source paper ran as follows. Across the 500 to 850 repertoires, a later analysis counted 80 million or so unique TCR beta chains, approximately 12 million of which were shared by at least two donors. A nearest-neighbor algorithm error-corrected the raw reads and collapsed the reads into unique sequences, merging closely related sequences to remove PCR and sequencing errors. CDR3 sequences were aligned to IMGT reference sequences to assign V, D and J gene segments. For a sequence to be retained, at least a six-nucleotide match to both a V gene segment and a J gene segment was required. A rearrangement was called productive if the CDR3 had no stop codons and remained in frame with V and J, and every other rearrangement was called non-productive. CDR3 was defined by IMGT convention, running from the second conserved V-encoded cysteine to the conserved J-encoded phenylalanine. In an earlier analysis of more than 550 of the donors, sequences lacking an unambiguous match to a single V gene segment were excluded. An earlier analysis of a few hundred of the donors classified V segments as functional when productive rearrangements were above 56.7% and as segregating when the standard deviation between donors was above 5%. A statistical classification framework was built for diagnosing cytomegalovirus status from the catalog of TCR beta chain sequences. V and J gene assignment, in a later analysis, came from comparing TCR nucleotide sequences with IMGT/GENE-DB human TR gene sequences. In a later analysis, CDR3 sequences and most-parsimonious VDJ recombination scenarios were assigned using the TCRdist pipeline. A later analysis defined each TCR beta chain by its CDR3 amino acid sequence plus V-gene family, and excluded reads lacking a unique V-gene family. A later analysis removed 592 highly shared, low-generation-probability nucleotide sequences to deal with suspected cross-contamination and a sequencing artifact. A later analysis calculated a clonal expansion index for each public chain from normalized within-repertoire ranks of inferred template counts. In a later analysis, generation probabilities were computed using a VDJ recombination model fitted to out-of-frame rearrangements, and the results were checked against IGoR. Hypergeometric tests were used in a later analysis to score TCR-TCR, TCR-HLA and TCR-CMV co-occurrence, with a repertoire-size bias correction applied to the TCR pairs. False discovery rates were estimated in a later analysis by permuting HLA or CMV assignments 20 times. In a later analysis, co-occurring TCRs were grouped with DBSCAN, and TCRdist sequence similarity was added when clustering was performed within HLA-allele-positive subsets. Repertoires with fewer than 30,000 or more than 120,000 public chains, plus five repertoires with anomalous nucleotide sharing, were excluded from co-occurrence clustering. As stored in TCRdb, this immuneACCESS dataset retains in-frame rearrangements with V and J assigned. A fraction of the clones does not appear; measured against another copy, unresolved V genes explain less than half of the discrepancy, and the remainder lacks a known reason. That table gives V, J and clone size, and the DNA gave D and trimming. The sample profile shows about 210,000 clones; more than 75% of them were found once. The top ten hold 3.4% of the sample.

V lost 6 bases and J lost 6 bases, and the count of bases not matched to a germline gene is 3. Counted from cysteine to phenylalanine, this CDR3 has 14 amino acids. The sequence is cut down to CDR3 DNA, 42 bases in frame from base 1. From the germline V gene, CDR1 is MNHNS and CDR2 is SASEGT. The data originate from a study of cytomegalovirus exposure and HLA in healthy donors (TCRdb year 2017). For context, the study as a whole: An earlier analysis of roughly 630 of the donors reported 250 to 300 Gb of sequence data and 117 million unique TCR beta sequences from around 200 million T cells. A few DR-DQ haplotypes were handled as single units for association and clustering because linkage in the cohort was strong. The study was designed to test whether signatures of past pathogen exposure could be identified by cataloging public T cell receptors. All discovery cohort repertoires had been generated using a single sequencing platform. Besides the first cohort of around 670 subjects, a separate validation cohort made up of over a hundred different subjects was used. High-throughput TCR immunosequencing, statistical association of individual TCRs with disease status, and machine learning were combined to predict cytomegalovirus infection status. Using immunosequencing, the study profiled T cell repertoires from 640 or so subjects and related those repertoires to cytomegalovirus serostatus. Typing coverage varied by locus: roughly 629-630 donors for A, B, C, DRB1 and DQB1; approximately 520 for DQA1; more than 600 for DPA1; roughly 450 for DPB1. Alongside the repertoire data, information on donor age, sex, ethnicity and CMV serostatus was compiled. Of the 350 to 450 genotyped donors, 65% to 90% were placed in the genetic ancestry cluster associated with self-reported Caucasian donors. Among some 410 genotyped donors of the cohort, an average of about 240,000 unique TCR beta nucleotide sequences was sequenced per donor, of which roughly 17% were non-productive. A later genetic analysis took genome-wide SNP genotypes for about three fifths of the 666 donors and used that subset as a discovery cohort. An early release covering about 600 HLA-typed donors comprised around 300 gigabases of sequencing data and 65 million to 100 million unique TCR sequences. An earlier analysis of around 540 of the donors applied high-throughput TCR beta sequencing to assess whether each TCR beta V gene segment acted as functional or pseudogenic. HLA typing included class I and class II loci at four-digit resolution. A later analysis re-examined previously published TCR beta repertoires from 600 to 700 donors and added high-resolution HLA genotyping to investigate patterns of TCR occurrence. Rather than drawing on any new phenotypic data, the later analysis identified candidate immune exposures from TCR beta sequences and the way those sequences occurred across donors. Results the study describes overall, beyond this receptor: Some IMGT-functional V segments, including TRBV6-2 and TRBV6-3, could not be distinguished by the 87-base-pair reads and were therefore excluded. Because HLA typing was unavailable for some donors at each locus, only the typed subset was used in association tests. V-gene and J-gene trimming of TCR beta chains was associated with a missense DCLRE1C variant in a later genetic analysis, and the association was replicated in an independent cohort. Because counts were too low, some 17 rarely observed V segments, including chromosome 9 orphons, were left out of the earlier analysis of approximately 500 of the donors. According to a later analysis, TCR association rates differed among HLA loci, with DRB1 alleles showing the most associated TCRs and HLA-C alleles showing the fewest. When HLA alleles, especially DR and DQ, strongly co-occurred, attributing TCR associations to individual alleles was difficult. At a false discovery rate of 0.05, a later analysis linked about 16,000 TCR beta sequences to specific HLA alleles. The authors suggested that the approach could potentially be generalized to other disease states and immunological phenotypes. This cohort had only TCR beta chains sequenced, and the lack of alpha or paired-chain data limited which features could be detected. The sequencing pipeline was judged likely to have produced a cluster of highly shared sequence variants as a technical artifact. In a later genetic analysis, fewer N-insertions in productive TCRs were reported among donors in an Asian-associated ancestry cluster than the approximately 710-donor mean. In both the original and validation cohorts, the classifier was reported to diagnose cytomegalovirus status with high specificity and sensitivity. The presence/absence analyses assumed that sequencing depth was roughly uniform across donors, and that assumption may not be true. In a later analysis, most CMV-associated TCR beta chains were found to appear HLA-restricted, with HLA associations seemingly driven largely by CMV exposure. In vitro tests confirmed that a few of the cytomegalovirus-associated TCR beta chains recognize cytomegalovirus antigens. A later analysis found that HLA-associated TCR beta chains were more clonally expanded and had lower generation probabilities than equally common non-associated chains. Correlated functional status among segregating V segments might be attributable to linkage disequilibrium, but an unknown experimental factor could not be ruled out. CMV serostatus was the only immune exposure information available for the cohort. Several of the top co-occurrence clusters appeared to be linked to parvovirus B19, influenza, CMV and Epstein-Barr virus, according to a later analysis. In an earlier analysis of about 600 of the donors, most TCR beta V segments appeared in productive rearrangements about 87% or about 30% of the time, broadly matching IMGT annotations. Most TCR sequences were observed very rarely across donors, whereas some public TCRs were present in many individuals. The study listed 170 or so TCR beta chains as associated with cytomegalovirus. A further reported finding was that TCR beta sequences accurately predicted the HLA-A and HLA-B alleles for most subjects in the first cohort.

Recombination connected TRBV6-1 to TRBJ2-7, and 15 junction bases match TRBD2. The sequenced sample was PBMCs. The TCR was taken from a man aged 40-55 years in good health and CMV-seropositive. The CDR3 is CASSGLAGGFEQYF. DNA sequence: TGTGCCAGCAGCGGACTAGCGGGAGGGTTCGAGCAGTACTTC.